Reported below is one TCR beta chain. The germline V gene encodes CDR1 LNHDA and CDR2 SQIVND (reference sequence). This CDR3 has 18 amino acids. V lost 1 base, J lost 5 bases, and 10 bases stayed unmatched. This sample was included in a study of blood T cell repertoires in COVID-19. Whole-study context: Acute and convalescent COVID-19 samples came from the United States, Italy and Spain. The analysed material was cDNA or gDNA that came from T cells, B-cell-depleted T cells, or PBMCs.

In the original workflow: By means of reference gene primer amplification, nucleated cell counts were estimated. Using immunoSEQ multiplex PCR, the repertoire was profiled, and TCRdb retains in-frame clones only, with some absent. V, J and clone size derive from that table, while D and trimming were established from the DNA sequence. The sample includes about 120,000 clones, around 82% of them seen just once. The clonotype originates from a human donor in a cohort sampled during active COVID-19. V gene TRBV19 combines with J gene TRBJ1-6, with 8 bases matching TRBD1. Sequencing was performed on peripheral blood. The CDR3 is CASSIGRRAGQDNSPLHF. CDR3 nucleotide sequence: TGTGCCAGTAGTATAGGTCGCCGTGCGGGACAGGATAATTCACCCCTCCACTTT.